One and the same sample provided the 10 T cell receptor beta chains below, sequenced in a study of cytomegalovirus exposure and HLA in healthy donors. PCR amplification relied on 60 Vbeta primers (plus 13 Jbeta primers). Sequencing was performed with immunoSEQ multiplex PCR; in TCRdb, only in-frame clones are kept and a portion is missing. The sample carries some 110,000 clones, around 65% recorded once. Sequences were obtained from PBMCs. These receptors all come from a man aged 18 to 29 in good health and CMV-seronegative.

This chain joins TRBV6-5 and TRBJ2-3; 7 positions agree with TRBD2. Trimming took 0 bases from V and 10 from J; bases not matched to a gene: 10. Germline lookup yields CDR1 MNHEY and CDR2 SVGAGI. The CDR3 sequence is 15 residues long. The CDR3 protein is CASSYSGTILMAQYF. The DNA for the CDR3 is TGTGCCAGCAGTTACTCTGGGACTATCTTGATGGCGCAGTATTTT.

V gene TRBV5-1 combines with J gene TRBJ1-3, with D perhaps matching TRBD1 (5 bases). Looked up from germline, CDR1 is SGHRS and CDR2 is YFSETQ. Trimming stripped 1 base from V and 0 bases from J, with 8 bases between. The CDR3 sequence is 15 residues long. The CDR3 loop is CASSLSGLSGNTIYF. The CDR3 DNA sequence: TGCGCCAGCAGCTTGTCAGGGCTCTCTGGAAACACCATATATTTT.

The chain has TRBV4-3 and TRBJ2-5; D may be TRBD2 (6 bases). This CDR3 comprises 14 residues. V was pared by 0 bases and J by 6 bases, with 11 bases between. Germline V gene lookup returns CDR1 LGHNA and CDR2 YSLEER. The CDR3 protein is CASSQDYGGKTQYF. As DNA, the CDR3 is TGCGCCAGCAGCCAAGATTACGGGGGAAAGACCCAGTACTTC.

CDR3 in DNA: TGTGCCAGCAGCCCGATAGCGGGAGGGAACAATGAGCAGTTCTTC. Protein: CASSPIAGGNNEQFF. The rearrangement joins TRBV14 to TRBJ2-1; 11 nucleotides align to TRBD2. The CDR3 has 15 residues. V trimming: 4 bases; J trimming: 5 bases; junction bases outside the gene matches: 4. Germline V gene lookup returns CDR1 SGHDN and CDR2 FVKESK.

CDR3 coding DNA: TGTGCCAGCAGTGCCCTCGCGGTAGATGCTAATCAGCCCCAGCATTTT. This encodes CASSALAVDANQPQHF. The chain couples TRBV6-1 to TRBJ1-5; D gene uncertain. From germline, CDR1 is MNHNS and CDR2 SASEGT. V was trimmed by 4 bases and J by 4 bases, leaving 17 bases between them. The CDR3 loop spans 16 amino acids.

V and J are TRBV7-9 and TRBJ2-1; TRBD2 matches 12 bases. The CDR3 totals 19 residues. Looked up from germline, CDR1 is SEHNR and CDR2 is FQNEAQ (reference sequence). The ends lost 3 bases at V and 0 bases at J; junction bases unmatched: 9. The CDR3 loop reads CASSFGASGRGSSYNEQFF. CDR3 DNA: TGTGCCAGCAGCTTTGGGGCTAGCGGGAGGGGGAGCTCCTACAATGAGCAGTTCTTC.

The chain combines TRBV19 with TRBJ2-1, with 9 bases fitting TRBD2. Per the germline V gene, CDR1 is LNHDA and CDR2 is SQIVND (reference sequence). Unmatched junction bases numbered 9, after V lost 4 bases and J lost 2 bases. CDR3 length: 17 residues. In DNA, the CDR3 is TGTGCCAGTAGTACCCGGGTAGCGGGAGTACCCTACAATGAGCAGTTCTTC. Its translation is CASSTRVAGVPYNEQFF.

The V and J genes are TRBV7-3 and TRBJ2-5, with D possibly matching TRBD1 (5 bases). Trimming left V 5 bases short and J 2 bases short, with 21 bases between. CDR3 size: 17 residues. Germline CDR1 and CDR2: SGHTA and FQGTGA. As DNA, the CDR3 is TGTGCCAGCAGCCCACCTTACAGGACCGGAGCTCAAGAGACCCAGTACTTC. Its protein is CASSPPYRTGAQETQYF.

This chain links TRBV4-1 with TRBJ2-3; D is unclear. The CDR3 is 17 residues long. The V gene's germline CDR1 is MGHRA and CDR2 YSYEKL. V was shortened by 0 bases and J by 4 bases, with 17 bases between the two germline ends. CDR3 sequence: CASSQDALNRFPDTQYF. The CDR3 DNA follows: TGCGCCAGCAGCCAAGATGCCCTCAACCGGTTCCCAGATACGCAGTATTTT.

The chain recombines TRBV25-1 with TRBJ1-5; 7 positions agree with TRBD1. V was pared by 5 bases and J by 2 bases, with 3 bases of the junction left unmatched. There are 14 residues in the CDR3. Germline CDR1 and CDR2: MGHDK and SYGVNS. The CDR3, as DNA: TGTGCCAGCAGTCAGACAGGGCGCAATCAGCCCCAGCATTTT. This gives the protein CASSQTGRNQPQHF. Together with reference TRBV25-1 and TRBJ1-5, the CDR3 gives the full variable domain: EADIYQTPRYLVIGTGKKITLECSQTMGHDKMYWYQQDPGMELHLIHYSYGVNSTEKGDLSSESTVSRIRTEHFPLTLESARPSHTSQYLCASSQTGRNQPQHFGDGTRLSIL.